The present TCR beta chain was sequenced within a study of shared T cell receptors in the human thymus. Germline-derived CDR1 and CDR2 are SGDLS and YYNGEE. This CDR3 region has 19 residues. With 3 bases clipped from V and 2 bases from J, the junction kept 14 bases outside the gene matches. This table comes from immunoSEQ multiplex PCR, and its TCRdb copy is limited to in-frame clones, with some not included. The sample holds 55,000 to 80,000 clones, about 95% seen once. The chain carries TRBV9 and TRBJ2-2; TRBD2 matches 9 bases. This TCR was sampled from a human donor. Sequenced material: thymocytes. The CDR3 is CASSAVPLAGADNTGELFF. CDR3 coding DNA: TGTGCCAGCAGCGCAGTCCCCTTAGCGGGGGCCGATAACACCGGGGAGCTGTTTTTT.